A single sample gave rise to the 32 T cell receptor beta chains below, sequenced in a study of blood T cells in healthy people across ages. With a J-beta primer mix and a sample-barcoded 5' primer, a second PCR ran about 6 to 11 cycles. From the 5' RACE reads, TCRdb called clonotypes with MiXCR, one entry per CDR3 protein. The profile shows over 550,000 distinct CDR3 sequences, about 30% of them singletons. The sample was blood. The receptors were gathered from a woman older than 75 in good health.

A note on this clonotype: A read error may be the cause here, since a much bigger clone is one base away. CDR3 nucleotides: TGCAGTGCCAAACAAGAGCCCCAGTACTTC. Translated: CSAKQEPQYF. The chain recombines TRBV20-1 with TRBJ2-5; D is undetermined. The CDR3 sequence is 10 residues long. Germline CDR1 DFQATT, CDR2 SNEGSKA (reference sequence).

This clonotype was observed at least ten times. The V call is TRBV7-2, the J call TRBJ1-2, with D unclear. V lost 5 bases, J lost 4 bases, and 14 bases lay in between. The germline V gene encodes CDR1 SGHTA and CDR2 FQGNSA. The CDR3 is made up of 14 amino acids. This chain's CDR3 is CASSPRGGAYGYTF. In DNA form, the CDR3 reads TGTGCCAGCAGCCCCCGCGGCGGCGCCTATGGCTACACCTTC.

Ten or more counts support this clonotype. CDR3 protein: CSATTGANQFF. Here the CDR3 DNA reads TGCAGTGCTACCACAGGGGCGAATCAGTTCTTC. The V call is TRBV20-1, the J call TRBJ2-1, with TRBD1 matching over 7 bases. The ends lost 4 bases at V and 13 bases at J; junction bases unmatched: 7. Germline CDR1 and CDR2: DFQATT and SNEGSKA (reference sequence). The CDR3 is 11 amino acids.

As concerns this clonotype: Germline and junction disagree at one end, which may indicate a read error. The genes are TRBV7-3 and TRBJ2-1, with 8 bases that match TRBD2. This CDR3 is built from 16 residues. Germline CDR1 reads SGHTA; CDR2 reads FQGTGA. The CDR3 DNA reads TGTGCCAGCAGGCGACTTAGCGGGGACACCGGCAATGAGCGGTTCTTC. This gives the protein CASRRLSGDTGNERFF.

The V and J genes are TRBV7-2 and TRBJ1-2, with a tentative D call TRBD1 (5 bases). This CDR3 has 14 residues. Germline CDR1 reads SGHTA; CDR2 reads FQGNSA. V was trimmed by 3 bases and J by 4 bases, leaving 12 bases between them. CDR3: CASSFTDSFYGYTF. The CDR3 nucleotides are TGTGCCAGCAGCTTCACCGACAGTTTCTATGGCTACACCTTC.

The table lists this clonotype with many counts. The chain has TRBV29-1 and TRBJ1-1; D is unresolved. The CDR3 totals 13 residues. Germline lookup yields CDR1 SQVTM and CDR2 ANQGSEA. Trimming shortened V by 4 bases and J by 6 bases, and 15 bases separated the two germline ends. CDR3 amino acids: CSVVPDGVAEAFF. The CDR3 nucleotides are TGCAGCGTTGTGCCCGACGGGGTGGCTGAAGCTTTCTTT. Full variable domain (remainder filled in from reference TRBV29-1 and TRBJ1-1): SAVISQKPSRDICQRGTSLTIQCQVDSQVTMMFWYRQQPGQSLTLIATANQGSEATYESGFVIDKFPISRPNLTFSTLTVSNMSPEDSSIYLCSVVPDGVAEAFFGQGTRLTVV.

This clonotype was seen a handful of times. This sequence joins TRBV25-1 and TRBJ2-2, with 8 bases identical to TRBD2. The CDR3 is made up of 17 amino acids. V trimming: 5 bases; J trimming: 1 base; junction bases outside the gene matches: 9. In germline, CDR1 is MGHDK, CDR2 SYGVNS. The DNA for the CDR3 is TGTGCCAGCAGTCGAAGCGGGCTAGCGGGGAACACCGGGGAGCTGTTTTTT. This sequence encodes CASSRSGLAGNTGELFF.

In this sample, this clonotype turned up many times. In nucleotides, the CDR3 is TGTGCCAGCTCACCATCTCGGGGCACAGGCTACGAGCAGTACTTC. Translating it yields CASSPSRGTGYEQYF. This sequence joins TRBV18 and TRBJ2-7; D tentatively reads TRBD1 or TRBD2 (5 bases each). The CDR3 is 15 amino acids. CDR1 is KGHSH and CDR2 is LQKENI in the germline V gene. The V and J ends lost 2 bases and 3 bases respectively, with 14 bases between them.

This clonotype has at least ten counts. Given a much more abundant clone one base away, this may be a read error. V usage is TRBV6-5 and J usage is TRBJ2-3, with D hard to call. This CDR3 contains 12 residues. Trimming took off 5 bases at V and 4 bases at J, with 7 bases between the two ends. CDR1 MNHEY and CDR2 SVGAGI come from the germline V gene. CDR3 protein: CASSRTADTQYF. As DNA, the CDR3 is TGTGCCAGCAGTAGGACCGCAGATACGCAGTATTTT.

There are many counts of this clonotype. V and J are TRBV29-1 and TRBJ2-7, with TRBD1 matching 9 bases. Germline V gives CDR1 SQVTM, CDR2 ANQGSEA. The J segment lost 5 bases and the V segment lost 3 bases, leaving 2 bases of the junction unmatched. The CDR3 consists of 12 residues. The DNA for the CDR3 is TGCAGCGTTGATACAGGGGGCCACGAGCAGTACTTC. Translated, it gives CSVDTGGHEQYF.

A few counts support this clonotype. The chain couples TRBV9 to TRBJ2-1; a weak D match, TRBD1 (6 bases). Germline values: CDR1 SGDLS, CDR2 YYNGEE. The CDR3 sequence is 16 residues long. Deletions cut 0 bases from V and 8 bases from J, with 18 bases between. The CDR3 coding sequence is TGTGCCAGCAGCGTAGGAAGTTCTCGCAGGGGTGATGAGCAGTTCTTC. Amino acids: CASSVGSSRRGDEQFF.

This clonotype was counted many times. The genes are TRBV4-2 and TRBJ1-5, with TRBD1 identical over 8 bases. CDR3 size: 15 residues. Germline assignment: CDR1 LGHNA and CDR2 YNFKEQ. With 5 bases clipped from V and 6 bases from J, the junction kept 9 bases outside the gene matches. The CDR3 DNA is TGTGCCAGCAGCTTGGACAGGGTGGCTCGTCAGCCCCAGCATTTT. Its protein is CASSLDRVARQPQHF.

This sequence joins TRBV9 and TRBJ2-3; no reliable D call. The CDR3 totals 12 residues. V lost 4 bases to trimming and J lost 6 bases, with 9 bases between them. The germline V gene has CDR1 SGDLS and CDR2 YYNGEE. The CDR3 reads CASSPHIDTQYF. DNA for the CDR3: TGTGCCAGCAGCCCTCATATTGATACGCAGTATTTT.

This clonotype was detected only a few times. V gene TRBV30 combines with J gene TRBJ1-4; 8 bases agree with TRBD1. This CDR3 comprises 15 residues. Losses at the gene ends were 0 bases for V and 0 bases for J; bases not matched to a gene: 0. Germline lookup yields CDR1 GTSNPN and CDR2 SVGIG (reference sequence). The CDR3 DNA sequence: TGTGCCTGGAGTGTACAGGGGGCAACTAATGAAAAACTGTTTTTT. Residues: CAWSVQGATNEKLFF.

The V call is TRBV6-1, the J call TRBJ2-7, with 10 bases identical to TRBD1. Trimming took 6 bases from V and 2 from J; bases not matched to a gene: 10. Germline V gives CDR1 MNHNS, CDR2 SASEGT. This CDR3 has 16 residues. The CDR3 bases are TGTGCCAGCAGCTTGCTATCCGGGACAGGGGCCTACGAGCAGTACTTC. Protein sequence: CASSLLSGTGAYEQYF.

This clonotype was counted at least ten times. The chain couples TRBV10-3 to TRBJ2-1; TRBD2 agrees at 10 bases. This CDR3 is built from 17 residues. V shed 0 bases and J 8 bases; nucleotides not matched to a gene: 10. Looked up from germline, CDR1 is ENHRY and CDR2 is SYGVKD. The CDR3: CAISESGLAGAAHEQFF. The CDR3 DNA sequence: TGTGCCATCAGTGAGTCCGGTCTAGCGGGGGCGGCTCATGAGCAGTTCTTC.

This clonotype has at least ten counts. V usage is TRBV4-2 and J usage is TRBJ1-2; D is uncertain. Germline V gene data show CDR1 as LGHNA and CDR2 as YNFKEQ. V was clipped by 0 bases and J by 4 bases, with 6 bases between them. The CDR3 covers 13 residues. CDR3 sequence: CASSQEGGYGYTF. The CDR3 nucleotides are TGTGCCAGCAGCCAAGAAGGTGGCTATGGCTACACCTTC.

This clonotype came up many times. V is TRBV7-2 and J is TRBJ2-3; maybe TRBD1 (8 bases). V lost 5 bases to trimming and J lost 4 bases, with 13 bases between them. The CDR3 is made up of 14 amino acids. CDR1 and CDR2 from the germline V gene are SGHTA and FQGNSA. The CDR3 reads CASSPTGGADTQYF. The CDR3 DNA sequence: TGTGCCAGCAGCCCTACAGGGGGGGCAGATACGCAGTATTTT.

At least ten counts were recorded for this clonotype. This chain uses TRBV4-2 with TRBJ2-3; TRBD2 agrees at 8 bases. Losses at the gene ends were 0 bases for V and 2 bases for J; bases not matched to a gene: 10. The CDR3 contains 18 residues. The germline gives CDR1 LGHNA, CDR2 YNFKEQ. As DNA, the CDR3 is TGTGCCAGCAGCCAAGAAGGTCAACGGGGGGGCTTCACAGATACGCAGTATTTT. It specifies CASSQEGQRGGFTDTQYF.

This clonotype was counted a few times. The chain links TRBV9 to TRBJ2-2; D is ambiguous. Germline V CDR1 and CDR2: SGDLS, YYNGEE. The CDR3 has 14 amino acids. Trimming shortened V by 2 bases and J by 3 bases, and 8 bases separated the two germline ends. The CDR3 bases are TGTGCCAGCAGCGTTGGGTCTGACACCGGGGAGCTGTTTTTT. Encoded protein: CASSVGSDTGELFF.

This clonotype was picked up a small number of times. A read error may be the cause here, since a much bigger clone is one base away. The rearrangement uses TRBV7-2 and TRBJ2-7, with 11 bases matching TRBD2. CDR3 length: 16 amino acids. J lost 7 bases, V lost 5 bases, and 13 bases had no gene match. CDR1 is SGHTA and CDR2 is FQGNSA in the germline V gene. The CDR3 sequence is CASSLRLAGGYNEQYF. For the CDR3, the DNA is TGTGCCAGCAGCCTTCGGCTAGCGGGGGGATACAATGAGCAGTACTTC.

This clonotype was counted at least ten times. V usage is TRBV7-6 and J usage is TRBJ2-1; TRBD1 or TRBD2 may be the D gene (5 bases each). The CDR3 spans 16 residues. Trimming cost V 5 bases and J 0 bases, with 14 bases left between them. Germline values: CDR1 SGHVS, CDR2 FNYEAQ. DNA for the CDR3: TGTGCCAGCAGCGACTACAGGTCGAGCTCCTACAATGAGCAGTTCTTC. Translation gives CASSDYRSSSYNEQFF.

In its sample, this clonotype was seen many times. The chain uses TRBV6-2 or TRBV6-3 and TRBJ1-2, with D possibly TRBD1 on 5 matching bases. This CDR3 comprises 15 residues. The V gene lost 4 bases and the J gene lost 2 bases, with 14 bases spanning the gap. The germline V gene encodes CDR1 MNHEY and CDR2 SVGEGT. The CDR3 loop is CASSSRTRENYGYTF. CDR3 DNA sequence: TGTGCCAGCAGTTCCCGGACAAGGGAAAACTATGGCTACACCTTC.

DNA for the CDR3: TGCGCCAGCAGCTTACAGGGGGCAGGCTACAATGAGCAGTTCTTC. It specifies CASSLQGAGYNEQFF. This sequence joins TRBV5-1 and TRBJ2-1; 9 bases agree with TRBD1. Trimming removed 2 bases from V and 3 bases from J; junction bases left unmatched: 3. CDR3 length equals 15 residues. Germline-derived CDR1 and CDR2 are SGHRS and YFSETQ. Together with reference TRBV5-1 and TRBJ2-1, the CDR3 gives the full variable domain: KAGVTQTPRYLIKTRGQQVTLSCSPISGHRSVSWYQQTPGQGLQFLFEYFSETQRNKGNFPGRFSGRQFSNSRSEMNVSTLELGDSALYLCASSLQGAGYNEQFFGPGTRLTVL.

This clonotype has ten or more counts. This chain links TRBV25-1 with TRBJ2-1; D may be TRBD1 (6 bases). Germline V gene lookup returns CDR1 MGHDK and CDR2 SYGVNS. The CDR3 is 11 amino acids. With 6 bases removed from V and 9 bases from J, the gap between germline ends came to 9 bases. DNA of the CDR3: TGTGCCAGCAGGTACAGGGCTGAGCAGTTCTTC. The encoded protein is CASRYRAEQFF.

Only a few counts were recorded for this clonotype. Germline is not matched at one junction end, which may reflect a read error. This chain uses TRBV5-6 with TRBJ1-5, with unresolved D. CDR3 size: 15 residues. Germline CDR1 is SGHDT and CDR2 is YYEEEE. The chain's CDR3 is CASILVVYSNQPQHF. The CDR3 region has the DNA TGTGCCAGCATCTTGGTTGTGTATAGCAATCAGCCCCAGCATTTT.

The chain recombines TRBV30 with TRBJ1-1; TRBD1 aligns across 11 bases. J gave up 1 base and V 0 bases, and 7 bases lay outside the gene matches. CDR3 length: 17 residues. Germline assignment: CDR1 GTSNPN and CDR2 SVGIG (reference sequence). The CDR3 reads CAWSVNTGTGGNTEAFF. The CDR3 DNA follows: TGTGCCTGGAGTGTTAATACCGGGACAGGGGGGAACACTGAAGCTTTCTTT.

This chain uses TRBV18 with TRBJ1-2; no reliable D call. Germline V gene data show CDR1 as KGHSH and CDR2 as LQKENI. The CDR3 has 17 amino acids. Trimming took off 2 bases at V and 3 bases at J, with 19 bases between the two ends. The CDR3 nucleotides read TGTGCCAGCTCACCAGTGGGAGTCCAGCTTCGGGACTATGGCTACACCTTC. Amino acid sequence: CASSPVGVQLRDYGYTF.

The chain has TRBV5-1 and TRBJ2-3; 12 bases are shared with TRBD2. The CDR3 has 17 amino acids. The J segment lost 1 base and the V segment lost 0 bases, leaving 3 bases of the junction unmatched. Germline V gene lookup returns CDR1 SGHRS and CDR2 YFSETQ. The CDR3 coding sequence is TGCGCCAGCAGCTTGGGGGCTAGCGGGAGGGGCACAGATACGCAGTATTTT. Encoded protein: CASSLGASGRGTDTQYF. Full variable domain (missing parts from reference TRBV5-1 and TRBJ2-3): KAGVTQTPRYLIKTRGQQVTLSCSPISGHRSVSWYQQTPGQGLQFLFEYFSETQRNKGNFPGRFSGRQFSNSRSEMNVSTLELGDSALYLCASSLGASGRGTDTQYFGPGTRLTVL.

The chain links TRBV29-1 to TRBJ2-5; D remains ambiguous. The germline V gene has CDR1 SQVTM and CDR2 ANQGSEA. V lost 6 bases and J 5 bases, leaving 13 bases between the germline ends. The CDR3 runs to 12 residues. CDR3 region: CSVQNGGETQYF. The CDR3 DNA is TGCAGCGTACAAAACGGTGGGGAGACCCAGTACTTC.

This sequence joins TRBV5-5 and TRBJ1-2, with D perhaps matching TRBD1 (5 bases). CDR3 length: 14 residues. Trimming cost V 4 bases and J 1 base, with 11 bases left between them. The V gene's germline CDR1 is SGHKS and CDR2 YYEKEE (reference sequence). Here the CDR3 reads CASSRMGVNYGYTF. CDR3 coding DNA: TGTGCCAGCAGCCGAATGGGGGTTAACTATGGCTACACCTTC.

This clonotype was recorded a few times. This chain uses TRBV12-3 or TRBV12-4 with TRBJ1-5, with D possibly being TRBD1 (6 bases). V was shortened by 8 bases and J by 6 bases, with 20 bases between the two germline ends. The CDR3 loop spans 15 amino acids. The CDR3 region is CASARGAGHSQPQHF. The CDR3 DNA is TGTGCCAGCGCTCGGGGGGCAGGTCATAGTCAGCCCCAGCATTTT.